This is a list of T cell receptor beta chains from one sample in a study of T cell responses to AZD1222 COVID-19 vaccine. Sequencing was performed with immunoSEQ multiplex PCR; in TCRdb, only in-frame clones are kept and a portion is missing. The data show some 130,000 clones, 80% to 90% seen once. The sample was peripheral blood, taken on day 0 of AZD1222 vaccination. The source of these receptors is an adult in good health. CDR3s include the opening cysteine and the closing phenylalanine or tryptophan. D genes are given only for firm matches. Clone size is given for some rows only: seen once, a few or many times, or a class if the clone is expanded.

>.|TRBD2|TRBJ2-7|TRBV6-2/TRBV6-3
CASSSPGLASYEQYF
TGTGCCAGCAGTTCCCCGGGACTAGCCTCCTACGAGCAGTACTTC
>.|.|TRBJ2-1|TRBV6-5
CASEENYYNEQFF
TGTGCCAGCGAAGAGAACTACTACAATGAGCAGTTCTTC
>.|.|TRBJ2-1|TRBV11-3
CASSPISSNEQFF
TGTGCCAGCAGTCCGATTTCTAGCAATGAGCAGTTCTTC
>.|.|TRBJ2-5|TRBV7-6
CASSFNPPELSETQYF
TGTGCCAGCAGCTTTAACCCCCCCGAACTATCCGAGACCCAGTACTTC
>.|.|TRBJ1-2|TRBV5-1
CASTWDSGDYGYTF
TGCGCCAGCACCTGGGACTCCGGGGACTATGGCTACACCTTC
>.|.|TRBJ1-5|TRBV12-3/TRBV12-4
CASSLSEGQPQHF
TGTGCCAGCAGTTTAAGTGAGGGTCAGCCCCAGCATTTT
>.|TRBD1|TRBJ2-5|TRBV4-3
CASSQYRGVMETQYF
TGCGCCAGCAGCCAATACAGGGGGGTCATGGAGACCCAGTACTTC
>.|TRBD2|TRBJ2-5|TRBV7-6
CASSFGGGGKTQYF
TGTGCCAGCAGCTTTGGCGGGGGGGGTAAGACCCAGTACTTC
>.|TRBD1|TRBJ1-2|TRBV7-8
CASSARRDRANYGYTF
TGTGCCAGCAGCGCTAGACGGGACAGGGCTAACTATGGCTACACCTTC
>.|.|TRBJ2-7|TRBV18
CASSPPALSSYEQYF
TGTGCCAGCTCACCACCGGCTTTGAGCTCCTACGAGCAGTACTTC
>.|.|TRBJ2-7|TRBV23-1
CASSQYTPGREWYEQYF
TGCGCCAGCAGTCAATACACGCCCGGGAGAGAGTGGTACGAGCAGTACTTC
>.|.|TRBJ1-6|TRBV30
CAWSTRGGYGSPLHF
TGTGCCTGGAGTACCCGGGGCGGGTACGGTTCACCCCTCCACTTT
>.|TRBD1|TRBJ1-3|TRBV7-2
CASSIDRGQGNTIYF
TGTGCCAGCAGCATAGACAGGGGGCAAGGAAACACCATATATTTT
>.|.|TRBJ1-4|TRBV4-2
CASSLSPTNEKLFF
TGTGCCAGCAGCCTGAGTCCAACTAATGAAAAACTGTTTTTT
>.|.|TRBJ2-7|TRBV20-1
CSARVGQGRYF
TGCAGTGCTAGAGTTGGCCAGGGTCGGTACTTC
>.|.|TRBJ2-7|TRBV3-1/TRBV3-2
CASSQAAGAHEQYF
TGTGCCAGCAGCCAAGCGGCAGGGGCCCACGAGCAGTACTTC
>.|TRBD1|TRBJ2-3|TRBV29-1
CSTRTGTATDTQYF
TGCAGCACCCGAACGGGGACAGCCACAGATACGCAGTATTTT
>once|.|TRBJ2-2|TRBV27
CASSLYREGGTGELFF
TGTGCCAGCAGTTTATATAGGGAAGGGGGGACCGGGGAGCTGTTTTTT
>.|.|TRBJ1-4|TRBV19
CATPGPNEKLFF
TGTGCCACACCGGGACCTAATGAAAAACTGTTTTTT
>few|TRBD2|TRBJ2-3|TRBV7-2
CASSVTSGSTDTQYF
TGTGCCAGCAGCGTCACTAGCGGAAGCACAGATACGCAGTATTTT
>.|.|TRBJ1-2|TRBV27
CASRTSTLYGYTF
TGTGCCAGCAGGACTTCGACACTCTATGGCTACACCTTC
>once|.|TRBJ1-2|TRBV7-9
CASSLAAGDYGYTF
TGTGCCAGCAGCTTAGCGGCAGGGGACTATGGCTACACCTTC
>.|TRBD2|TRBJ2-3|TRBV3-1/TRBV3-2
CASRDLAGVGDTQYF
TGTGCCAGCAGAGACCTAGCGGGGGTGGGAGATACGCAGTATTTT
>.|.|TRBJ2-6|TRBV7-6
CASSLPYSGANVLTF
TGTGCCAGCAGCTTACCCTACTCTGGGGCCAACGTCCTGACTTTC
>.|.|TRBJ1-2|TRBV12-3/TRBV12-4
CASSIGTDYGYTF
TGTGCCAGCAGTATCGGGACGGACTATGGCTACACCTTC
>.|.|TRBJ2-7|TRBV10-3
CAISGGWTYEQYF
TGTGCCATCAGTGGTGGATGGACCTACGAGCAGTACTTC
>.|TRBD2|TRBJ2-1|TRBV10-3
CAINPGGGSEQFF
TGTGCCATCAACCCAGGCGGGGGAAGTGAGCAGTTCTTC
>.|TRBD2|TRBJ2-1|TRBV11-2
CASSSRFVTSGPLRGEQFF
TGTGCCAGCAGCTCGCGTTTTGTGACTAGCGGACCCCTCCGCGGTGAGCAGTTCTTC
>.|.|TRBJ2-7|TRBV7-9
CASSLSAATYEQYF
TGTGCCAGCAGCTTATCGGCGGCTACCTACGAGCAGTACTTC
>.|.|TRBJ1-2|TRBV27
CASSLAGASNYGYTF
TGTGCCAGCAGTTTAGCAGGGGCTTCGAACTATGGCTACACCTTC
>.|.|TRBJ1-2|TRBV25-1
CASSEYNQGSGYTF
TGTGCCAGCAGTGAATATAACCAGGGATCCGGCTACACCTTC
>.|.|TRBJ1-2|TRBV30
CAWTRRQQPRNYGYTF
TGTGCCTGGACTCGTCGTCAGCAGCCTCGGAACTATGGCTACACCTTC
>.|.|TRBJ2-2|TRBV5-4
CASSLGVAIDTGELFF
TGTGCCAGCAGCTTAGGGGTAGCGATAGACACCGGGGAGCTGTTTTTT